These T cell receptor beta chains were read from a single sample in a study of low-dose radiotherapy and immunotherapy resistance in tumors. MiXCR, run by TCRdb on the reads, gives a single entry per CDR3 protein. The sample lists 64,000 or so distinct CDR3 sequences, approximately 31% occurring once. Sequences were derived from PBMCs, sampled before treatment. The receptors originated from a female donor with ovarian cancer. CDR3s include the opening cysteine and the closing phenylalanine or tryptophan. The order of the fields is J gene, D gene, clone size, V gene, CDR3 DNA, CDR3 protein. A D gene is named only where the DNA matches it firmly. Clone size, where shown, is once, few, many, or a class for clones that have expanded.

J gene: TRBJ2-2; D gene: TRBD2; clone size: many; V gene: TRBV5-1; CDR3 DNA: TGCGCCAGCAGCGCCGGGACTAGCGGGGAGCTGTTTTTT; CDR3 protein: CASSAGTSGELFF
J gene: TRBJ2-5; D gene: -; clone size: many; V gene: TRBV20-1; CDR3 DNA: TGCAGTGCCGTCGGACTCAACCAAGAGACCCAGTACTTC; CDR3 protein: CSAVGLNQETQYF
J gene: TRBJ1-4; D gene: -; clone size: many; V gene: TRBV19; CDR3 DNA: TGTGCCAGTAGTATCGGGCAACTCGAAAAACTGTTTTTT; CDR3 protein: CASSIGQLEKLFF
J gene: TRBJ2-1; D gene: -; clone size: -; V gene: TRBV3-1; CDR3 DNA: TGTGCCAGCAGCCAAGAAGGGCTAGCAAACAATGAGCAGTTCTTC; CDR3 protein: CASSQEGLANNEQFF
J gene: TRBJ2-1; D gene: TRBD2; clone size: -; V gene: TRBV2; CDR3 DNA: TGTGCCAGCAGTGGCCCTCCTAGCGGGGGGGTCTTTCAAAATGAGCAGTTCTTC; CDR3 protein: CASSGPPSGGVFQNEQFF
J gene: TRBJ1-1; D gene: -; clone size: many; V gene: TRBV5-3; CDR3 DNA: TGTGCCAGCAGCTTGGGGGACACTGAAGCTTTCTTT; CDR3 protein: CASSLGDTEAFF
J gene: TRBJ2-1; D gene: -; clone size: -; V gene: TRBV20-1; CDR3 DNA: TGCAGTGCTCCTGGGGCGAGCAGGAATGAGCAGTTCTTC; CDR3 protein: CSAPGASRNEQFF
J gene: TRBJ2-5; D gene: TRBD2; clone size: -; V gene: TRBV11-2; CDR3 DNA: TGTGCCAGCAGCTTAGAAAGTGGCGGGAGGGCCACCCAGTACTTC; CDR3 protein: CASSLESGGRATQYF
J gene: TRBJ2-5; D gene: -; clone size: -; V gene: TRBV6-2/TRBV6-3; CDR3 DNA: TGTGCCAGCAGTGCAGGGAGTAGCGGTCGCGAGACCCAGTACTTC; CDR3 protein: CASSAGSSGRETQYF
J gene: TRBJ2-4; D gene: TRBD1; clone size: many; V gene: TRBV28; CDR3 DNA: TGTGCCAGCAGTTCCGACCCGAGGAACCCGGGACAGGGGTTGTCCAAAAACATTCAGTACTTC; CDR3 protein: CASSSDPRNPGQGLSKNIQYF
J gene: TRBJ2-7; D gene: TRBD2; clone size: few; V gene: TRBV11-2; CDR3 DNA: TGTGCCAGCAGCGGACCAGGACTAGCGGCCTCGTCCTACGAGCAGTACTTC; CDR3 protein: CASSGPGLAASSYEQYF
J gene: TRBJ2-7; D gene: -; clone size: many; V gene: TRBV11-3; CDR3 DNA: TGTGCCAGCAGCGGTTGGGGGGAGCAGTACTTC; CDR3 protein: CASSGWGEQYF
J gene: TRBJ2-5; D gene: -; clone size: -; V gene: TRBV11-3; CDR3 DNA: TGTGCCAGCAGCTTAGTGCGGGGACAAGAGACCCAGTACTTC; CDR3 protein: CASSLVRGQETQYF
J gene: TRBJ1-1; D gene: TRBD1; clone size: -; V gene: TRBV30; CDR3 DNA: TGTGCCTGGACCAAGGGACAGGTGAACACTGAAGCTTTCTTT; CDR3 protein: CAWTKGQVNTEAFF
J gene: TRBJ2-1; D gene: TRBD2; clone size: many; V gene: TRBV7-2; CDR3 DNA: TGTGCCAGCAGACCTAGCGGGAGCTCCTACAATGAGCAGTTCTTC; CDR3 protein: CASRPSGSSYNEQFF
J gene: TRBJ2-1; D gene: -; clone size: many; V gene: TRBV12-3/TRBV12-4; CDR3 DNA: TGTGCCAGCAGTTTAGCGGGACCAGGGAGCCTATTCTTC; CDR3 protein: CASSLAGPGSLFF
J gene: TRBJ2-1; D gene: -; clone size: many; V gene: TRBV23-1; CDR3 DNA: TGCGCCAGCACCGCATTGTCGGGTGATGATGAGCAGTTCTTC; CDR3 protein: CASTALSGDDEQFF
J gene: TRBJ2-2; D gene: TRBD1; clone size: -; V gene: TRBV5-1; CDR3 DNA: TGCGCCAGCAACTCGGGACAGGGTGATACCGGGGAGCTGTTTTTT; CDR3 protein: CASNSGQGDTGELFF
J gene: TRBJ2-1; D gene: -; clone size: -; V gene: TRBV27; CDR3 DNA: TGTGCCAGCAGTATGCCCCGCGGCGGGTTGGTTCCTTACAATGAGCAGTTCTTC; CDR3 protein: CASSMPRGGLVPYNEQFF
J gene: TRBJ2-5; D gene: TRBD1; clone size: -; V gene: TRBV28; CDR3 DNA: TGTGCCAGCAGGAAGGGACAGGGCGTGAAGACCCAGTACTTC; CDR3 protein: CASRKGQGVKTQYF
J gene: TRBJ2-2; D gene: -; clone size: -; V gene: TRBV12-3/TRBV12-4; CDR3 DNA: TGTGCCAGCAGTTTTCTCGGGGGCGCCGGGGAGCTGTTTTTT; CDR3 protein: CASSFLGGAGELFF
J gene: TRBJ2-1; D gene: -; clone size: many; V gene: TRBV14; CDR3 DNA: TGTGCCAGCAGCCAAGGTCGAAGTTCGGGTAGCGGAAGGTCCTCCTACAATGAGCAGTTCTTC; CDR3 protein: CASSQGRSSGSGRSSYNEQFF